This entry is about one TCR beta chain. Its antigen is still unknown. No much larger clone is present one base from it, and per-base qualities are unavailable. The germline ends are 10 bases apart after V is trimmed by 10 bases and J by 10 bases. From a lookup of the germline V gene (reference sequence), CDR1 and CDR2 are LNHDA and SQIVND. There are 9 amino acids in the CDR3, from cysteine to phenylalanine inclusive. Only the CDR3 part of the read is kept: 27 bases, read in frame from the first base. The data are from a study of T cell changes during pregnancy in multiple sclerosis (dated by TCRdb to about 2019). With regard to the full study: The study looked at changes in the T cell repertoire across pregnancy in women with multiple sclerosis.

Library preparation was by the immunoSEQ multiplex PCR assay. Drawn from immuneACCESS, this table holds only the in-frame rearrangements with V and J called that TCRdb kept. Clones are partly lost; checked studies trace under half to an unresolved V gene and leave the rest unexplained. This sample gives tens of thousands of clones in total; 90% of them show up just once. 2% to 2.5% of the sample goes to the ten largest clones. This clonotype originated in a female donor in good health, enrolled as a control in a pregnancy study. The chain was built from TRBV19 and TRBJ1-1, with no confidently assigned D gene. The starting material was peripheral blood, obtained in the first trimester of pregnancy. The DNA reads TGTGCCACTAAAAGGAGAGCTTTCTTT. Translated, this is CATKRRAFF.